This entry is about one T cell receptor beta chain. The antigen is not known. Source material for PBMCs was more than 7.5 ml fresh peripheral blood. The TCR beta CDR3 regions underwent amplification using RNA transcripts as the source. The HTBI primer set served for first-round RT-PCR of the TCR CDR3. TCRdb reanalysed the multiplex PCR reads using MiXCR and keeps one entry per CDR3 protein. Of hundreds of thousands of distinct CDR3 sequences in the sample, 17% were seen once. The CDR3 is 15 amino acids. Trimming shortened V by 3 bases and J by 4 bases, and 15 bases separated the two germline ends. The germline V gene has CDR1 SGDLS and CDR2 YYNGEE. These data belong to a study of T cells in Graves' hyperthyroidism and ophthalmopathy. Study in general: Initial diagnosis, before any treatment, was when peripheral blood was collected. Study conclusions and caveats: Blood also showed most of the thyroid clonotypes that were expanded above 0.001.

The sample consisted of blood. V and J are TRBV9 and TRBJ2-3, with D tentatively TRBD1 (6 bases). The source of this sequence is a woman between 18 and 29 years old with Graves' ophthalmopathy. The CDR3 DNA reads TGTGCCAGCAGCGCCTACAGGGCTCAAGCAGATACGCAGTATTTT. It yields the protein CASSAYRAQADTQYF.